This T cell receptor beta chain was documented in a study of technical replicates of blood from a few donors. Sequencing used immunoSEQ multiplex PCR; TCRdb keeps in-frame clones, though not all of them. The sample carries about 68,000 clones, about 97% recorded once. Trimming removed 3 bases from V and 4 bases from J; junction bases left unmatched: 6. In germline, CDR1 is SGHVS, CDR2 FQNEAQ. This CDR3 has 16 amino acids. The sequencing input was T cells isolated from PBMCs. The chain carries TRBV7-8 and TRBJ1-2, with 12 nucleotides matching TRBD1. This TCR came from a human donor in good health. CDR3 sequence: CASSLGTGGLGYGYTF. The CDR3 DNA follows: TGTGCCAGCAGCTTGGGGACAGGGGGCTTAGGCTATGGCTACACCTTC.